The 30 T cell receptor beta chains reported below all come from one sample, sequenced in a study of shared clonotypes between healthy human individuals. Naive CD8 cells were CD45RO-negative, positively selected for CCR7, excluding terminally differentiated effector memory CD45RA+ cells. Data came from immunoSEQ multiplex PCR; TCRdb stores just in-frame clones and leaves some out. Seen here are around 2,000,000 clones, roughly 94% observed once, and the top ten hold 1% to 1.5%. Sequencing was done on a sample of naive CD8+ T cells sorted from blood. These TCRs come from a man aged 18 to 30 in good health.

CDR3 residues: CASSSYYGTESYEQYF. The CDR3 nucleotides are TGTGCCAGCTCATCTTACTATGGGACGGAATCCTACGAGCAGTACTTC. V is TRBV18 and J is TRBJ2-7; D assignment may be TRBD1 or TRBD2 (5 bases each). V lost 5 bases, J lost 1 base, and 18 bases lay in between. The CDR3 is made up of 16 amino acids. Germline CDR1 and CDR2: KGHSH and LQKENI.

With regard to this clone: A read error is possible here, since a much larger clone lies one base away. The same CDR3 also results from other DNA sequences found in this sample. The V call is TRBV5-4, the J call TRBJ1-1; maybe TRBD1 (5 bases). This CDR3 is built from 13 residues. From germline, CDR1 is SGHNT and CDR2 YYREEE (reference sequence). Trimming removed 4 bases at V and 1 base at J, with 8 bases between. This chain's CDR3 is CASSLGGNTEAFF. Here the CDR3 DNA reads TGTGCCAGCAGCCTGGGGGGGAACACTGAAGCTTTCTTT. Full variable domain (missing parts from reference TRBV5-4 and TRBJ1-1): ETGVTQSPTHLIKTRGQQVTLRCSSQSGHNTVSWYQQALGQGPQFIFQYYREEENGRGNFPPRFSGLQFPNYSSELNVNALELDDSALYLCASSLGGNTEAFFGQGTRLTVV.

The chain combines TRBV4-3 with TRBJ2-1; unclear D gene. The CDR3 extends over 17 amino acids. Germline V gene data show CDR1 as LGHNA and CDR2 as YSLEER. Trimming removed 0 bases at V and 0 bases at J, with 12 bases between. This CDR3 is CASSQELATTSYNEQFF. The CDR3 DNA sequence: TGCGCCAGCAGCCAAGAACTGGCCACAACCTCCTACAATGAGCAGTTCTTC.

CDR3 bases: TGTGCCAGCAGTTCGGGCCCTGGGACAGGATCCTACGAGCAGTACTTC. It translates to CASSSGPGTGSYEQYF. The V call is TRBV9, the J call TRBJ2-7; 8 nucleotides match TRBD1. Trimming at V came to 5 bases and at J to 1 base, leaving 11 bases not matched to a gene. Germline V gives CDR1 SGDLS, CDR2 YYNGEE. CDR3 length: 16 residues.

This clone has just a few counts. The V and J genes are TRBV30 and TRBJ1-1; 7 nucleotides align to TRBD1. CDR3 length: 12 amino acids. The ends lost 7 bases at V and 11 bases at J; junction bases unmatched: 13. Germline CDR1 and CDR2: GTSNPN and SVGIG (reference sequence). The CDR3 sequence is CALKGQHPGAFF. The CDR3 DNA follows: TGTGCCTTAAAGGGACAGCACCCCGGGGCTTTCTTT.

The chain joins TRBV6-5 to TRBJ1-2, with D perhaps TRBD1 (5 bases). Germline assignment: CDR1 MNHEY and CDR2 SVGAGI. The CDR3 is made up of 12 amino acids. V lost 5 bases, J lost 8 bases, and 12 bases lay in between. The CDR3 nucleotides are TGTGCCAGCAGTCCTCTTGGGGACGGCTACACCTTC. Translated: CASSPLGDGYTF.

A single count supports this clone. The V gene is TRBV29-1, the J gene TRBJ1-5, with D maybe TRBD1 (5 bases). V lost 8 bases to trimming and J lost 1 base, with 12 bases between them. Germline CDR1 is SQVTM and CDR2 is ANQGSEA. The CDR3 consists of 13 residues. CDR3 amino acids: CSPRGSSNQPQHF. CDR3 sequence (DNA): TGCAGCCCCCGGGGCTCGAGCAATCAGCCCCAGCATTTT.

The chain is built from TRBV7-8 and TRBJ2-7, with a possible D match to TRBD1 (5 bases). The V end was cut by 1 base, the J end by 7 bases, with 20 bases between. This CDR3 has 16 amino acids. Germline V gene data show CDR1 as SGHVS and CDR2 as FQNEAQ. CDR3: CASSLVSQGYNWEQYF. Written as DNA, the CDR3 is TGTGCCAGCAGCTTAGTGTCGCAGGGATATAATTGGGAGCAGTACTTC. The variable domain in full, with the rest retrieved from reference TRBV7-8 and TRBJ2-7, is GAGVSQSPRYKVAKRGQDVALRCDPISGHVSLFWYQQALGQGPEFLTYFQNEAQLDKSGLPSDRFFAERPEGSVSTLKIQRTQQEDSAVYLCASSLVSQGYNWEQYFGPGTRLTVT.

This chain joins TRBV27 and TRBJ2-1; TRBD1 is a possible D gene (6 bases). This CDR3 region has 13 residues. Trimming removed 6 bases at V and 8 bases at J, with 14 bases between. Per the germline V gene, CDR1 is MNHEY and CDR2 is SMNVEV (reference sequence). DNA for the CDR3: TGTGCCAGCAGCTGGGGGCAACCTGATGAGCAGTTCTTC. This codes for CASSWGQPDEQFF.

The gene calls are TRBV6-1 and TRBJ2-7; possibly TRBD2 for D (5 bases). Looked up from germline, CDR1 is MNHNS and CDR2 is SASEGT. The CDR3 has 14 amino acids. Between the trimmed V and J ends, which lost 3 bases and 2 bases, there was a span of 11 bases. CDR3 loop: CASSEYPGAYEQYF. The DNA for the CDR3 is TGTGCCAGCAGTGAGTACCCCGGGGCCTACGAGCAGTACTTC.

The chain recombines TRBV29-1 with TRBJ1-2, with 12 positions matching TRBD1. Trimming took 7 bases from V and 12 from J; bases not matched to a gene: 18. CDR1 is SQVTM and CDR2 is ANQGSEA in the germline V gene. The CDR3 consists of 15 residues. The CDR3 is CSASLGTGGVTRDTF. The CDR3 coding sequence is TGCAGCGCAAGTTTAGGGACAGGGGGCGTGACGAGGGACACCTTC.

This sequence joins TRBV27 and TRBJ2-3; D possibly matches TRBD1 or TRBD2 (5 bases each). The CDR3 is made up of 15 amino acids. Germline V lookup: CDR1 MNHEY, CDR2 SMNVEV (reference sequence). Trimming left V 6 bases short and J 2 bases short, with 15 bases between. CDR3 sequence (DNA): TGTGCCAGCAGCACCCGGGACCCAGTCACAGATACGCAGTATTTT. This sequence encodes CASSTRDPVTDTQYF.

This chain links TRBV19 with TRBJ2-1; D tentatively reads TRBD1 or TRBD2 (5 bases each). CDR3 length: 11 amino acids. CDR1 is LNHDA and CDR2 is SQIVND in the germline V gene (reference sequence). V lost 8 bases and J lost 9, with 11 bases in between. The CDR3 nucleotides are TGTGCCAGTGGACAAGGAGGTGAGCAGTTCTTC. Translation: CASGQGGEQFF.

The V and J genes are TRBV28 and TRBJ2-3; D is possibly TRBD1 (7 bases). The V and J ends lost 5 bases and 2 bases respectively, with 17 bases between them. The CDR3 runs 16 residues. From germline, CDR1 is MDHEN and CDR2 SYDVKM. The CDR3: CASSAQGGRDTDTQYF. In DNA, the CDR3 is TGTGCCAGCAGTGCCCAGGGGGGCAGAGACACAGATACGCAGTATTTT.

Of note for this clone: In the same sample, other DNA sequences code for this CDR3. This chain connects TRBV10-3 to TRBJ1-1; D gene unclear. The CDR3 extends over 11 amino acids. Per the germline V gene, CDR1 is ENHRY and CDR2 is SYGVKD. Trimming took 2 bases from V and 6 from J, leaving 4 bases between them. The CDR3 nucleotides are TGTGCCATCAGTGAGAGCGCTGAAGCTTTCTTT. Its protein is CAISESAEAFF.

A word on this clone: Other DNA variants within this sample encode the same CDR3. The chain carries TRBV6-5 and TRBJ1-5, with D hard to call. The V gene lost 5 bases and the J gene lost 1 base, with 12 bases spanning the gap. This CDR3 spans 15 amino acids. CDR1 is MNHEY, CDR2 SVGAGI, per germline. The CDR3 here is CASSPGPGSNQPQHF. The CDR3 bases are TGTGCCAGCAGTCCCGGGCCGGGGAGCAATCAGCCCCAGCATTTT.

The V and J genes are TRBV6-1 and TRBJ2-7; D gene ambiguous. Trimming removed 4 bases at V and 2 bases at J, with 9 bases between. The CDR3 has 13 residues. Germline V CDR1 and CDR2: MNHNS, SASEGT. CDR3 sequence (DNA): TGTGCCAGCAGTGCGGCGCGAGCCTACGAGCAGTACTTC. It translates to CASSAARAYEQYF.

The chain is built from TRBV28 and TRBJ2-2; TRBD2 agrees at 8 bases. CDR3 size: 16 residues. CDR1 is MDHEN and CDR2 is SYDVKM in the germline V gene. V dropped 8 bases and J dropped 0; count of bases not matched to a gene: 8. This chain's CDR3 is CASLGLAFANTGELFF. The CDR3 nucleotides are TGTGCCAGCCTTGGACTAGCTTTTGCGAACACCGGGGAGCTGTTTTTT.

This chain links TRBV6-5 with TRBJ2-1; D remains unclear. The V end lost 5 bases, the J end lost 0 bases, and 11 bases lay between the germline ends. The CDR3 contains 15 residues. CDR1 and CDR2 from the germline V gene are MNHEY and SVGAGI. This CDR3 reads CASSPWLSSYNEQFF. CDR3 coding DNA: TGTGCCAGCAGTCCGTGGCTCAGCTCCTACAATGAGCAGTTCTTC.

The rearrangement uses TRBV29-1 and TRBJ2-5; possibly TRBD2 for D (7 bases). TRBJ2-7 matches the DNA end more closely, so the J call is doubtful. The germline gives CDR1 SQVTM, CDR2 ANQGSEA. This CDR3 has 13 amino acids. The CDR3 loop reads CSVESGGSYEQYF. Written as DNA, the CDR3 is TGCAGCGTTGAGTCGGGGGGCTCTTACGAGCAGTACTTC.

The V call is TRBV11-2, the J call TRBJ1-2; a weak D match, TRBD1 (6 bases). Trimming shortened V by 5 bases and J by 7 bases, and 17 bases separated the two germline ends. The germline gives CDR1 SGHAT, CDR2 FQNNGV. CDR3 length equals 14 residues. The CDR3 is CASSPGQILGGYTF. In nucleotides, the CDR3 is TGTGCCAGCAGCCCCGGACAGATTCTAGGTGGCTACACCTTC.

The chain recombines TRBV29-1 with TRBJ2-1, with TRBD1 matching over 9 bases. Looked up from germline, CDR1 is SQVTM and CDR2 is ANQGSEA. V was pared by 3 bases and J by 0 bases, with 3 bases of the junction left unmatched. The CDR3 has 15 amino acids. In DNA form, the CDR3 reads TGCAGCGTTGAGGGACAGGGCCCCTCCTACAATGAGCAGTTCTTC. It is translated as CSVEGQGPSYNEQFF.

In this sample, this clone turned up a few times. The same CDR3 can be traced to other DNA sequences in this sample. The chain carries TRBV29-1 and TRBJ1-2; weak D call: TRBD1 (5 bases). V dropped 3 bases and J dropped 3 bases, with 8 bases sitting between them. CDR3 length: 12 amino acids. Germline CDR1 is SQVTM and CDR2 is ANQGSEA. CDR3 DNA: TGCAGCGTTGAGGCAGGGTACTATGGCTACACCTTC. Encoded protein: CSVEAGYYGYTF.

As concerns this clone: At the DNA level, this CDR3 is encoded by other sequences in the same sample as well. The chain recombines TRBV6-5 with TRBJ2-7, with D perhaps TRBD1 (5 bases). The V and J ends lost 0 bases and 4 bases respectively, with 10 bases between them. Germline CDR1 MNHEY, CDR2 SVGAGI. CDR3 length: 14 amino acids. This chain's CDR3 is CASSYSLGDYEQYF. In DNA form, the CDR3 reads TGTGCCAGCAGTTACTCCCTAGGGGATTACGAGCAGTACTTC.

The chain is built from TRBV18 and TRBJ2-5; 8 positions match TRBD1. CDR1 and CDR2 (germline): KGHSH, LQKENI. The CDR3 runs to 15 residues. Trimming at V came to 3 bases and at J to 5 bases, leaving 8 bases not matched to a gene. CDR3 bases: TGTGCCAGCTCACCTTCGACAGGGGTGACTGAGACCCAGTACTTC. Amino acids: CASSPSTGVTETQYF. The complete variable domain, with remaining parts taken from reference TRBV18 and TRBJ2-5, reads NAGVMQNPRHLVRRRGQEARLRCSPMKGHSHVYWYRQLPEEGLKFMVYLQKENIIDESGMPKERFSAEFPKEGPSILRIQQVVRGDSAAYFCASSPSTGVTETQYFGPGTRLLVL.

This chain uses TRBV4-3 with TRBJ2-2, with D unresolved. The germline V gene encodes CDR1 LGHNA and CDR2 YSLEER. CDR3 size: 16 residues. With 2 bases removed from V and 4 bases from J, the gap between germline ends came to 14 bases. The CDR3 bases are TGCGCCAGCAGCCAACAAGAGTTACAGCCCACCGGGGAGCTGTTTTTT. Encoded protein: CASSQQELQPTGELFF.

The rearrangement links TRBV9 to TRBJ2-3, with 12 bases identical to TRBD2. The CDR3 runs 15 residues. V shed 3 bases, J shed 6 bases, and the junction held 5 bases outside the gene matches. Germline loops: CDR1 SGDLS, CDR2 YYNGEE. The CDR3 region has the DNA TGTGCCAGCAGCGACGGACTAGCGGGAACGGATACGCAGTATTTT. This gives the protein CASSDGLAGTDTQYF.

The chain employs TRBV30 and TRBJ2-7, with D unclear. There are 13 residues in the CDR3. Germline loops: CDR1 GTSNPN, CDR2 SVGIG (reference sequence). Trimming pared 5 bases from V and 2 bases from J, leaving 13 bases between. CDR3 bases: TGTGCCTGGGGGCCCGGGTATACCTACGAGCAGTACTTC. Translation: CAWGPGYTYEQYF.

The chain carries TRBV2 and TRBJ2-3, with D perhaps matching TRBD1 (6 bases). Germline CDR1 is SNHLY and CDR2 is FYNNEI. V gave up 3 bases and J gave up 2 bases, with 15 bases separating them. The CDR3 has 16 residues. The CDR3 region has the DNA TGTGCCAGCAGTGACCCCACAGGGAGTTACACAGATACGCAGTATTTT. It codes for CASSDPTGSYTDTQYF.

The V and J genes are TRBV29-1 and TRBJ2-7; D might be TRBD2 (6 bases). V was pared by 3 bases and J by 4 bases, with 7 bases between. The CDR3 runs 11 residues. Germline-derived CDR1 and CDR2 are SQVTM and ANQGSEA. The CDR3 bases are TGCAGCGTTGATGCGGGATACGAGCAGTACTTC. Protein sequence: CSVDAGYEQYF.